The 14 T cell receptor beta chains below come from one sample, sequenced in a study of blood T cell repertoires in COVID-19. Libraries were prepared by immunoSEQ multiplex PCR; TCRdb keeps only in-frame clonotypes and omits some of them. The sample consists of fewer than 200,000 clones, approximately 80% of them appearing once. Input material: peripheral blood. These receptor sequences come from a human donor in a cohort sampled during active COVID-19.

J is TRBJ1-2 and V is TRBV7-9; D is perhaps TRBD1 (6 bases). Germline V CDR1 and CDR2: SEHNR, FQNEAQ (reference sequence). V gave up 1 base and J gave up 6 bases, with 6 bases separating them. This CDR3 has 12 amino acids. This CDR3 is CASSLGTDGYTF. The CDR3, as DNA: TGTGCCAGCAGCTTAGGGACAGATGGCTACACCTTC.

V gene TRBV7-9 combines with J gene TRBJ1-4; the match to TRBD1 covers 10 bases. The CDR3 has 14 residues. Germline loops: CDR1 SEHNR, CDR2 FQNEAQ (reference sequence). The trim removed 5 bases at V and 7 bases at J, leaving 4 bases unmatched. The CDR3: CASSPGQGPEKLFF. Here the CDR3 DNA reads TGTGCCAGCAGCCCGGGACAGGGGCCTGAAAAACTGTTTTTT.

The V gene is TRBV11-2, the J gene TRBJ1-6; D is uncertain. CDR1 and CDR2 from the germline V gene are SGHAT and FQNNGV. The CDR3 is 14 amino acids. V dropped 2 bases and J dropped 10 bases, with 12 bases sitting between them. CDR3 residues: CASSLRRTESPLHF. For the CDR3, the DNA is TGTGCCAGCAGCTTACGACGGACTGAGTCACCCCTCCACTTT.

J is TRBJ1-6 and V is TRBV9; D unresolved. Germline lookup yields CDR1 SGDLS and CDR2 YYNGEE. V shed 4 bases and J shed 0 bases, with 14 bases lying between them. The CDR3 covers 17 residues. The CDR3 DNA follows: TGTGCCAGCAGCCCGACGGGATCGAGCTCCTATAATTCACCCCTCCACTTT. Its protein is CASSPTGSSSYNSPLHF.

This clone was counted only a few times. The gene calls are TRBV9 and TRBJ1-6, with TRBD1 matching 10 bases. The CDR3 extends over 14 amino acids. Germline CDR1 is SGDLS and CDR2 is YYNGEE. The V segment lost 7 bases and the J segment 7 bases; nucleotides outside the gene matches: 5. CDR3: CASGEGQGNSPLHF. CDR3 nucleotides: TGTGCCAGCGGGGAGGGACAGGGGAATTCACCCCTCCACTTT.

This chain joins TRBV6-6 and TRBJ1-1, with 7 bases identical to TRBD1. V was clipped by 5 bases and J by 0 bases; unmatched bases: 9. The germline V gene has CDR1 MNHNY and CDR2 SVGAGI (reference sequence). The CDR3 extends over 16 amino acids. The CDR3 coding sequence is TGTGCCAGCAGTAAAAACAGGGGCGCTTTGAACACTGAAGCTTTCTTT. Protein sequence: CASSKNRGALNTEAFF.

J is TRBJ2-5 and V is TRBV30; 11 bases are shared with TRBD1. CDR1 and CDR2 (germline): GTSNPN, SVGIG (reference sequence). The ends lost 1 base at V and 5 bases at J; junction bases unmatched: 3. The CDR3 covers 14 residues. CDR3 protein: CAWSGDRGTETQYF. CDR3 coding DNA: TGTGCCTGGAGTGGGGACAGGGGGACGGAGACCCAGTACTTC.

The CDR3 spells CASSSDSRGTEAFF. Here the CDR3 DNA reads TGTGCCAGCAGCTCGGACAGTCGGGGCACTGAAGCTTTCTTT. The chain is built from TRBV7-9 and TRBJ1-1, with a tentative D call TRBD1 (6 bases). The V end was cut by 4 bases, the J end by 4 bases, with 13 bases between. Germline V gene sequence: CDR1 SEHNR, CDR2 FQNEAQ (reference sequence). The CDR3 covers 14 residues.

This clone has a handful of counts. The V gene is TRBV12-5, the J gene TRBJ2-7; D might be TRBD1 (5 bases). Trimming took off 6 bases at V and 1 base at J, with 10 bases between the two ends. The CDR3 extends over 13 amino acids. The germline V gene encodes CDR1 LGHNT and CDR2 FRNRAP. CDR3 bases: TGTGCTAGTGGCCCACGACAGTCCTACGAGCAGTACTTC. It is translated as CASGPRQSYEQYF.

This clone was seen just once. The chain couples TRBV19 to TRBJ2-6, with D possibly TRBD1 on 6 matching bases. The CDR3 extends over 20 amino acids. CDR1 and CDR2 from the germline V gene are LNHDA and SQIVND (reference sequence). Trimming removed 4 bases at V and 0 bases at J, with 22 bases between. CDR3 loop: CASSTGTRDGLFSGANVLTF. The CDR3 nucleotides read TGTGCCAGTAGTACCGGGACACGGGATGGTCTATTCTCTGGGGCCAACGTCCTGACTTTC.

This clone came up once. The V gene is TRBV12-3 or TRBV12-4, the J gene TRBJ1-5; D call uncertain. CDR3 length equals 13 residues. V gave up 6 bases and J gave up 5 bases, with 11 bases separating them. This CDR3 reads CASSPHIDQPQHF. The DNA of the CDR3 is TGTGCCAGCAGCCCTCACATTGATCAGCCCCAGCATTTT.

The chain is built from TRBV29-1 and TRBJ2-2, with 15 bases lining up with TRBD2. J lost 3 bases, V lost 4 bases, and 0 bases had no gene match. From germline, CDR1 is SQVTM and CDR2 ANQGSEA. The CDR3 runs 15 residues. The DNA of the CDR3 is TGCAGCGTTGGGACTAGCGGGGGGGACACCGGGGAGCTGTTTTTT. It is translated as CSVGTSGGDTGELFF.

The rearrangement links TRBV4-1 to TRBJ2-5; TRBD2 aligns across 14 bases. The germline V gene encodes CDR1 MGHRA and CDR2 YSYEKL. The CDR3 runs to 19 residues. J lost 1 base, V lost 3 bases, and 10 bases had no gene match. The CDR3 DNA reads as TGCGCCAGCAGCCACCCCGGACTAGCGGGGGGCCCTCTCCAAGAGACCCAGTACTTC. This gives the protein CASSHPGLAGGPLQETQYF.

The chain is built from TRBV5-8 and TRBJ2-7, with 9 positions matching TRBD1. The ends lost 2 bases at V and 3 bases at J; junction bases unmatched: 3. The CDR3 consists of 14 residues. Germline V gene sequence: CDR1 SGHTS, CDR2 YDEGEE. CDR3 loop: CASSLRQGVYEQYF. DNA for the CDR3: TGTGCCAGCAGCTTAAGACAGGGGGTCTACGAGCAGTACTTC.